These T cell receptor beta chains were read from a single sample in a study of T cell responses to AZD1222 COVID-19 vaccine. Generated by immunoSEQ multiplex PCR, the TCRdb table keeps only in-frame clones and is missing some. The sample has about 120,000 clones, more than 75% seen once. The sequences come from peripheral blood, collected on day 0 of AZD1222 vaccination. These receptors all stem from an adult in good health. The CDR3 runs from the conserved cysteine through the conserved F or W. The D gene is left open where the match is weak. Clone sizes are given selectively: once, few, many, or a class where the clone is expanded.

TGCGCCAGCAGCGGCACAGGGACAACTAATGAAAAACTGTTTTTT	CASSGTGTTNEKLFF	TRBV5-1	TRBJ1-4	-	-
TGCGCCAGCAGCCAACCTAGGGAGGGAGGGAACACTGAAGCTTTCTTT	CASSQPREGGNTEAFF	TRBV4-1	TRBJ1-1	-	-
TGCGCCAGCAGCGAAGGACAGGGGGCGAATGAAAAACTGTTTTTT	CASSEGQGANEKLFF	TRBV5-1	TRBJ1-4	-	TRBD1
TGTGCCAGCAGCTTTCTCTTCAACGGGCCCAAAAACATTCAGTACTTC	CASSFLFNGPKNIQYF	TRBV7-2	TRBJ2-4	-	-
TGTGCCAGCAGCACGCGGGACAGTGCCTACTACGAGCAGTACTTC	CASSTRDSAYYEQYF	TRBV14	TRBJ2-7	once	-
TGCGCCAGCAGCCAAGCCGGTCGTGGACGGAACTATGGCTACACCTTC	CASSQAGRGRNYGYTF	TRBV4-1	TRBJ1-2	once	-
TGTGCCAGTAGTCCTGGGACAGGCTACGAGCAGTACTTC	CASSPGTGYEQYF	TRBV19	TRBJ2-7	-	TRBD1
TGTGCCAGCCCCCTCGGACAGTCGAGCAATCAGCCCCAGCATTTT	CASPLGQSSNQPQHF	TRBV19	TRBJ1-5	-	-
TGCAGGGGCTTTGAAGCTTTCTTT	CRGFEAFF	TRBV20-1	TRBJ1-1	once	-
TGTGCCAGCAGCACCGCCTACGAGCAGTACTTC	CASSTAYEQYF	TRBV3-1/TRBV3-2	TRBJ2-7	-	-